This TCR beta chain was sequenced during a study of OX40 agonist ivuxolimab in advanced cancers. Overall study context: Checkpoint inhibitors had been given previously to about 40% of patients.

The V end was cut by 0 bases, the J end by 9 bases, with 9 bases between. CDR1 is PRHDT, CDR2 FYEKMQ, per germline (reference sequence). This CDR3 comprises 13 residues. Study outcomes and limitations: Among patients with partial responses at 0.1-3.0 mg/kg, clonal expansion was among the lowest.

Generated by immunoSEQ multiplex PCR, the TCRdb table keeps only in-frame clones and is missing some. The repertoire holds 100,000 or so clones, with about 96% as singletons. On this clone: No antigen is known for it.

Sampling times: baseline, cycle 4 day 1, cycle 7 day 1. The material sequenced was CD4+ or CD8+ T cells sorted from blood, taken in a trial of the OX40 agonist ivuxolimab. V is TRBV13 and J is TRBJ2-1, with a tentative D call TRBD1 (5 bases). The clonotype comes from an adult with an advanced solid tumor such as melanoma, head and neck, liver or kidney cancer. The CDR3 is CASSLGGVGEQFF. The CDR3 coding sequence is TGTGCCAGCAGCTTAGGAGGGGTTGGTGAGCAGTTCTTC.